Listed below are T cell receptor beta chains from one sample, sequenced in a study of cytomegalovirus exposure and HLA in healthy donors. TCRdb's table, derived via immunoSEQ multiplex PCR, lists solely in-frame clones and lacks some. This sample carries roughly 130,000 clones, around 80% of them seen once, and the ten largest clones take less than 2%. The sequencing sample was made of PBMCs. The receptor set was obtained from a woman in her thirties or forties in good health and CMV-seronegative. CDR3s include the opening cysteine and the closing phenylalanine or tryptophan. The D gene is left open where the match is weak. Expanded clones are given a class, and other clones once, few, many or no size at all.

size | D | J | V | DNA | CDR3
NA | NA | TRBJ2-7 | TRBV7-3 | TGTGCCAGCAGCTTAAACGGCTACGAGCAGTACTTC | CASSLNGYEQYF
once | TRBD1 | TRBJ1-3 | TRBV29-1 | TGCAGCGTCGGGGACAGCTCTGGAAACACCATATATTTT | CSVGDSSGNTIYF
NA | TRBD2 | TRBJ2-2 | TRBV19 | TGTGCCAGTAGTAGCGGGGGGGCGATCACCGGGGAGCTGTTTTTT | CASSSGGAITGELFF
NA | TRBD2 | TRBJ2-1 | TRBV2 | TGTGCCAGCAGGAGGGGGGCGGGGGGTTACAATGAGCAGTTCTTC | CASRRGAGGYNEQFF
NA | TRBD2 | TRBJ2-1 | TRBV27 | TGTGCCAGCAGCCGCCTAGCGGGAGGGCCCAATGAGCAGTTCTTC | CASSRLAGGPNEQFF
few | NA | TRBJ2-3 | TRBV5-8 | TGTGCCAGCAGCCCCAGGGCAGATACGCAGTATTTT | CASSPRADTQYF
NA | NA | TRBJ2-7 | TRBV5-4 | TGTGCCAGCAGCTTGAACAGCCCCTACGAGCAGTACTTC | CASSLNSPYEQYF
once | TRBD2 | TRBJ2-5 | TRBV2 | TGTGCCAGCAGTGGCATCGGGAGGGTGTTACTCCAAGAGACCCAGTACTTC | CASSGIGRVLLQETQYF
NA | TRBD1 | TRBJ1-1 | TRBV6-1 | TGTGCCAGCAGTGAAGGCCTAACAGGGGTGGCTTTCTTT | CASSEGLTGVAFF
NA | NA | TRBJ2-1 | TRBV6-4 | TGTGCCAGCAGTGATGGGGGCGCGCAGTTCTTC | CASSDGGAQFF
NA | NA | TRBJ1-1 | TRBV6-1 | TGTGCCAGCAGAGACCTAGAGGGGGTCGGAGCTTTCTTT | CASRDLEGVGAFF
NA | NA | TRBJ2-2 | TRBV7-8 | TGTGCCAGCAGCTTAGGAGGCCAGAACACCGGGGAGCTGTTTTTT | CASSLGGQNTGELFF
NA | TRBD1 | TRBJ2-7 | TRBV28 | TGTGCCAGCAGTTCAACCGGGACAGGGACTTACTACGAGCAGTACTTC | CASSSTGTGTYYEQYF
NA | TRBD1 | TRBJ2-7 | TRBV11-3 | TGTGCCAGCAGCCCTAGGACCCGACAGGGCCCGGTTTTGTACGAGCAGTACTTC | CASSPRTRQGPVLYEQYF
NA | NA | TRBJ1-2 | TRBV27 | TGTGCCAGCAGTCTAGGGACATACCCCTCGGGTGGCTACACCTTC | CASSLGTYPSGGYTF
once | NA | TRBJ2-7 | TRBV4-1 | TGCGCCAGCAGCCAAGAGCCGGGGACAAAGGCCTACGAGCAGTACTTC | CASSQEPGTKAYEQYF
once | TRBD2 | TRBJ2-3 | TRBV13 | TGTGCCAGCAGCAGACTAGCGACTAGCACAGATACGCAGTATTTT | CASSRLATSTDTQYF
few | NA | TRBJ2-1 | TRBV6-5 | TGTGCCAGCACCGGCGGTATCTACAATGAGCAGTTCTTC | CASTGGIYNEQFF
NA | NA | TRBJ2-1 | TRBV5-1 | TGCGCCAGCAGCTCGCAGGCCTCCTACAATGAGCAGTTCTTC | CASSSQASYNEQFF
few | NA | TRBJ2-1 | TRBV18 | TGTGCCAGCTCACCACCTTCAGCAGCACCCACTAGAAATTCCTACAATGAGCAGTTCTTC | CASSPPSAAPTRNSYNEQFF
NA | TRBD1 | TRBJ1-2 | TRBV6-5 | TGTGCCAGCAGCCCGACCGGGACAGGGGAAGGCTACACCTTC | CASSPTGTGEGYTF
NA | NA | TRBJ2-1 | TRBV11-2 | TGTGCCAGCAGCTCTAATGAGCAGTTCTTC | CASSSNEQFF
NA | NA | TRBJ2-5 | TRBV2 | TGTGCCAGCAGTGGGGGCGAGACCCAGTACTTC | CASSGGETQYF
NA | NA | TRBJ2-3 | TRBV30 | TGTGCCTGGAGTGTCTCCGTGTATACGCAGTATTTT | CAWSVSVYTQYF
NA | NA | TRBJ2-7 | TRBV6-5 | TGTGCCAGCAGTTACGGAGGGATTGGGAGCGAGCAGTACTTC | CASSYGGIGSEQYF
NA | NA | TRBJ2-2 | TRBV28 | TGTGCCAGCGTGGGACACGAGAACACCGGGGAGCTGTTTTTT | CASVGHENTGELFF
NA | TRBD1 | TRBJ2-7 | TRBV19 | TGTGCCAGCGGACAGGACCCCTACGAGCAGTACTTC | CASGQDPYEQYF
NA | TRBD1 | TRBJ1-2 | TRBV19 | TGTGCCAGTAGTATAGTGACCTCAGGGGGCGGCTATGGCTACACCTTC | CASSIVTSGGGYGYTF
NA | TRBD1 | TRBJ2-1 | TRBV27 | TGTGCCAGCAGTTTTCGCCTCGACAGGGTGGGTGAGCAGTTCTTC | CASSFRLDRVGEQFF
NA | TRBD1 | TRBJ1-1 | TRBV28 | TGTGCCAGCAGCTGGGGACAGATGGACACTGAAGCTTTCTTT | CASSWGQMDTEAFF
NA | NA | TRBJ1-2 | TRBV28 | TGTGCCAGCAGATACAGGGAGGGAAACTATGGCTACACCTTC | CASRYREGNYGYTF
NA | NA | TRBJ1-3 | TRBV4-1 | TGCGCCAGCAGCCATCCTGCTACCGCCCGCTCTGGAAACACCATATATTTT | CASSHPATARSGNTIYF
NA | TRBD2 | TRBJ2-3 | TRBV4-1 | TGCGCCAGCAGCCAAGATAGGGCGCAAGCGGGAGGCGGCACAGATACGCAGTATTTT | CASSQDRAQAGGGTDTQYF
many | NA | TRBJ1-5 | TRBV7-8 | TGTGCCAGCAGCTTGTGGAGGATGGATACCGATCAGCCCCAGCATTTT | CASSLWRMDTDQPQHF
once | TRBD2 | TRBJ2-3 | TRBV2 | TGTGCCAGCAGTGTACTAGCGGCCCCCACAGATACGCAGTATTTT | CASSVLAAPTDTQYF